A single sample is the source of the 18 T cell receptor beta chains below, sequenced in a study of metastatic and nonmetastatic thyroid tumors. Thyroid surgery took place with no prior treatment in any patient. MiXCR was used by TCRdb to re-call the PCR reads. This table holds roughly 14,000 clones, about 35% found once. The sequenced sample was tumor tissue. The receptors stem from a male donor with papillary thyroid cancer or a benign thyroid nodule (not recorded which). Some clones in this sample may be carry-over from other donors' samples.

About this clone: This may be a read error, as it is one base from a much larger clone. Written as DNA, the CDR3 is TGTGCCAGCAGCGGATTCACAAGGGGAACTGGAGCTTTCTTT. This translates into CASSGFTRGTGAFF. This chain joins TRBV11-2 and TRBJ1-1, with a possible D match to TRBD1 (5 bases). From germline, CDR1 is SGHAT and CDR2 FQNNGV. The CDR3 extends over 14 amino acids. The variable domain in full, completed from reference TRBV11-2 and TRBJ1-1, reads EAGVAQSPRYKIIEKRQSVAFWCNPISGHATLYWYQQILGQGPKLLIQFQNNGVVDDSQLPKDRFSAERLKGVDSTLKIQPAKLEDSAVYLCASSGFTRGTGAFFGQGTRLTVV.

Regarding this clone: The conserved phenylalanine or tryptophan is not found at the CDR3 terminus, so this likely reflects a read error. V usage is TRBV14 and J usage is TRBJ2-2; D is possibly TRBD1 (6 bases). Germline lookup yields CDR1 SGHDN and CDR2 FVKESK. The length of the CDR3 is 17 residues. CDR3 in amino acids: CAISQGTSPKWTGELFY. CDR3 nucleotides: TGTGCCATCAGCCAGGGGACCAGTCCGAAGTGGACCGGGGAGCTGTTTTAT.

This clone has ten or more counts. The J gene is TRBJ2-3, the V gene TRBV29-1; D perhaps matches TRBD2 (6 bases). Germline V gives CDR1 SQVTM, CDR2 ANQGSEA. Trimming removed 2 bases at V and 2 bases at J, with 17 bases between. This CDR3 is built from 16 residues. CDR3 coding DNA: TGCAGCGTTGAACAAAGCCCGGGACTCTTCACAGATACGCAGTATTTT. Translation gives CSVEQSPGLFTDTQYF.

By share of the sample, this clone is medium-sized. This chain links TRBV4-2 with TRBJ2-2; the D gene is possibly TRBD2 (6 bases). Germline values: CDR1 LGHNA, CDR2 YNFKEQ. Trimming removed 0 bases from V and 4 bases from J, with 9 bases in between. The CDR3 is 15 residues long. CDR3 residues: CASSQDWTTTGELFF. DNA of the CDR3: TGTGCCAGCAGCCAAGATTGGACTACCACCGGGGAGCTGTTTTTT.

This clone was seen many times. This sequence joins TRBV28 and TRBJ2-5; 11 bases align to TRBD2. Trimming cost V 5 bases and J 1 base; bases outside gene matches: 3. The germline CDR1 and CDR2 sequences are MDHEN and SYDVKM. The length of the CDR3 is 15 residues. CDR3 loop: CASSPTSGIQETQYF. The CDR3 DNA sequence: TGTGCCAGCAGTCCGACTAGCGGGATCCAAGAGACCCAGTACTTC.

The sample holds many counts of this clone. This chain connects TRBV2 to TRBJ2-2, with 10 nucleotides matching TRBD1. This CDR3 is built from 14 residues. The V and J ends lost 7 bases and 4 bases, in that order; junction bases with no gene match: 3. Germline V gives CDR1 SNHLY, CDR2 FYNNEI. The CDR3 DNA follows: TGTGCCAGCACCGGACAGGGGGTCACCGGGGAGCTGTTTTTT. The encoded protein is CASTGQGVTGELFF.

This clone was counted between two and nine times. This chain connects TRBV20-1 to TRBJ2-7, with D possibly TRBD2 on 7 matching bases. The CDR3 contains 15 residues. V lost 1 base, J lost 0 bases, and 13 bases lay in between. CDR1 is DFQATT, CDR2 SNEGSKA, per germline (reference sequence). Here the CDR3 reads CSARVWGGASYEQYF. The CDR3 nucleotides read TGCAGTGCTAGAGTCTGGGGGGGGGCCTCCTACGAGCAGTACTTC.

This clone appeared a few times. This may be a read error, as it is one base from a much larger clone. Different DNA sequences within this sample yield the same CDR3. In DNA form, the CDR3 reads TGCAGTGCTACGGGACAGGGTTTCCGGCAGTACTTC. The encoded protein is CSATGQGFRQYF. The V and J genes are TRBV20-1 and TRBJ2-7; TRBD1 agrees at 9 bases. The ends lost 4 bases at V and 9 bases at J; junction bases unmatched: 7. The CDR3 is 12 amino acids. Germline V gives CDR1 DFQATT, CDR2 SNEGSKA (reference sequence).

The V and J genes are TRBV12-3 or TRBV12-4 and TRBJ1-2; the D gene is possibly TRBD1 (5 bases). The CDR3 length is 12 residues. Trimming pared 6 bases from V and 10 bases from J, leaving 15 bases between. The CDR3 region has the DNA TGTGCCAGCAGCCCTACAGGTTACGTCTACACCTTC. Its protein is CASSPTGYVYTF.

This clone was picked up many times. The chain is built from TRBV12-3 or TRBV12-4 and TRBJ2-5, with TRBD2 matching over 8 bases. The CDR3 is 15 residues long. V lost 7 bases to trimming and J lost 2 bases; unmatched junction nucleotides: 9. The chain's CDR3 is CASTLSGGLQETQYF. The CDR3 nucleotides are TGTGCCAGCACCCTTTCGGGAGGGTTACAAGAGACCCAGTACTTC.

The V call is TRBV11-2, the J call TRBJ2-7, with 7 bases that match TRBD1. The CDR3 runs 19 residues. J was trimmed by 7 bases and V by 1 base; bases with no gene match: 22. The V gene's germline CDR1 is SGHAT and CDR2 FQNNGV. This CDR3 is CASSLGYRGLPLAPQEQYF. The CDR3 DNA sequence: TGTGCCAGCAGCTTAGGGTACAGGGGCTTACCCCTGGCCCCGCAAGAGCAGTACTTC.

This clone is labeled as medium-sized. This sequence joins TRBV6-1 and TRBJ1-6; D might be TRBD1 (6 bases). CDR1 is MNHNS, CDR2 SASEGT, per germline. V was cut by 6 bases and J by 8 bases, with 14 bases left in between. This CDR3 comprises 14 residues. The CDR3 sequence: CASRTGQRHSPLHF. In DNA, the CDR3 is TGTGCCAGCAGGACAGGACAACGTCATTCACCCCTCCACTTT.

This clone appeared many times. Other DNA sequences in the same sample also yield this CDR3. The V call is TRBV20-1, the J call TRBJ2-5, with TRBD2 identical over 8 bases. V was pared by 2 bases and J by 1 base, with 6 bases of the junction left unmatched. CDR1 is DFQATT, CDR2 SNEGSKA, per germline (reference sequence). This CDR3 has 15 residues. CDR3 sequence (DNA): TGCAGTGCTAGATTGTCTAGCGGGCTCCAAGAGACCCAGTACTTC. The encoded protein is CSARLSSGLQETQYF.

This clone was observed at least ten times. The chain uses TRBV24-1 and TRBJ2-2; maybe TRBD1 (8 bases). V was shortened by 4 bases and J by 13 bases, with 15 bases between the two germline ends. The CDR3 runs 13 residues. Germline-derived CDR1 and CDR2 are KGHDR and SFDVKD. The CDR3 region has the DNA TGTGCCACCAGTGACCGGACAGGGAGGGGGCTGTTTTTT. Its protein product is CATSDRTGRGLFF.

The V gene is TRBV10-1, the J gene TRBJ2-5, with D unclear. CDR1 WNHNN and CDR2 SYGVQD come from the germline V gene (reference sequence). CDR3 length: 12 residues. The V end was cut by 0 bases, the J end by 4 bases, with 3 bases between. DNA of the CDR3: TGCGCCAGCAGTGAGTCGGGAGAGACCCAGTACTTC. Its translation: CASSESGETQYF.

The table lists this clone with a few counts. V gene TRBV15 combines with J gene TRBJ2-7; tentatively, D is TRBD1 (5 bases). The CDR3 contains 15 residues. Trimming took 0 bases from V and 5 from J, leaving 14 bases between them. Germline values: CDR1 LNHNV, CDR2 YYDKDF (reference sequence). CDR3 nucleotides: TGTGCCACCAGCAGAGATGGATACAGGTTCGACGAGCAGTACTTC. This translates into CATSRDGYRFDEQYF. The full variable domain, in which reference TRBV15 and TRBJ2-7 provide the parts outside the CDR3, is DAMVIQNPRYQVTQFGKPVTLSCSQTLNHNVMYWYQQKSSQAPKLLFHYYDKDFNNEADTPDNFQSRRPNTSFCFLDIRSPGLGDTAMYLCATSRDGYRFDEQYFGPGTRLTVT.

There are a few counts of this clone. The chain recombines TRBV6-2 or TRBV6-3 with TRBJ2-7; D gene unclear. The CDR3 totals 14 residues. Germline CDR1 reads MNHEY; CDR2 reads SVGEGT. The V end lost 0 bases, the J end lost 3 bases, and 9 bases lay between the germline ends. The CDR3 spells CASSYSYSYYEQYF. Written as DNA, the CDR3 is TGTGCCAGCAGTTACTCCTATAGTTACTACGAGCAGTACTTC.

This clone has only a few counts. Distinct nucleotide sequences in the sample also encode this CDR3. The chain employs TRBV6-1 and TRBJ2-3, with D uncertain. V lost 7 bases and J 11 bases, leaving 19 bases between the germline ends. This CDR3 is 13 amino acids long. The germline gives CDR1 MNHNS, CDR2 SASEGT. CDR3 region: CASTPSEGRRQYF. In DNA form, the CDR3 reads TGTGCCAGCACCCCCTCGGAAGGCCGTAGGCAGTATTTT.